The 2 T cell receptor beta chains reported below all come from one sample, sequenced in a study of blood T cell repertoires in COVID-19 (dated by TCRdb to 2018 to 2020). Libraries were prepared through the immunoSEQ multiplex PCR assay. What TCRdb holds here is the immuneACCESS table cut down to in-frame rearrangements. Part of the clones is not present; checked against another copy, under half of the missing clones reflect an unresolved V gene, and the others are unexplained. For this sample there are around 300,000 clones; roughly 89% appear just once. 1.7% of the sample comes from the top ten. The sample consisted of PBMCs or T cells enriched from blood (not recorded which). These receptors originate from a woman between 18 and 29 years old with acute COVID-19.

The J gene is TRBJ1-2, the V gene TRBV5-1, with a tentative D call TRBD1 (5 bases). The V gene's germline CDR1 is SGHRS and CDR2 YFSETQ. This CDR3 region has 17 residues. V was shortened by 0 bases and J by 5 bases, with 20 bases between the two germline ends. The CDR3 sequence: CASSLAVVGTTGYGYTF. Here the CDR3 DNA reads TGCGCCAGCAGCTTGGCCGTAGTAGGGACTACGGGGTATGGCTACACCTTC.

The V call is TRBV6-4, the J call TRBJ1-1; tentatively, D is TRBD1 (5 bases). The germline gives CDR1 MRHNA, CDR2 SNTAGT. The CDR3 spans 14 residues. Between the trimmed V and J ends, which lost 0 bases and 4 bases, there was a span of 9 bases. CDR3 sequence reads: CASSDSGAATEAFF. DNA for the CDR3: TGTGCCAGCAGTGACTCAGGGGCGGCCACTGAAGCTTTCTTT.